This T cell receptor (beta chain) was documented in a study of Graves' ophthalmopathy and Graves' hyperthyroidism. Study information: Researchers classed hyperthyroidism as stable given no ophthalmopathy within 18 months of follow-up.

The study recruited hyperthyroidism patients aged 18 to 65 who were newly diagnosed, under 2 months' duration. RNA transcripts provided the template for amplifying TCR beta CDR3 regions. RT-PCR with HTBI primers came first, then second-round multiplex PCR. A single record per CDR3 protein comes from TCRdb applying MiXCR to the multiplex PCR reads. In the table there are about 1.1 million distinct CDR3 sequences, 35% to 40% of which are singletons. Study-wide points: This model predicted ophthalmopathy progression (sensitivity 60% to 71%, specificity around 72%). Detected in blood as well were most expanded thyroid clonotypes with frequency above 0.001.

Worth noting for this clonotype: Its antigen is undetermined.

Material: peripheral blood or thyroid tissue (not recorded which). The receptor was derived from an adult man with Graves' hyperthyroidism.

CDR3 DNA sequence: TGTGCCAGCAGTTTCCCCGCGCAGGGGGGAAGTGTGAACACTGAAGCTTTCTTT. It translates to CASSFPAQGGSVNTEAFF. The chain recombines TRBV12-3 or TRBV12-4 with TRBJ1-1, with 7 bases matching TRBD1. This CDR3 has 18 residues. Germline trimming cut 3 bases from V and 0 bases from J; bases unmatched to any gene: 13.